Below, 31 T cell receptor beta chains from the same sample are listed, as sequenced in a study of regulatory T cells in long-lasting Graves disease. This sample's time point: newly diagnosed GD, antithyroid drugs for less than 3 months. Isolated PBMC RNA provided the starting material for the TCR library. In building TCR beta libraries, iRepertoire HTBI primers were used together with Arm-PCR of CDR3 regions. MiXCR, applied by TCRdb to the multiplex PCR reads, yields one record per CDR3 protein. This sample has about 540,000 distinct CDR3 sequences, with about 14% found just once. These data are also associated with another study on T cells in Graves' hyperthyroidism and ophthalmopathy.

Specimen: peripheral blood mononuclear cells (PBMCs), collected at new diagnosis, from a patient treated with antithyroid drugs. The receptors here all came from a man aged 25-40 years with Graves disease.

This clonotype was counted at least ten times. The chain uses TRBV7-9 and TRBJ2-3, with D unclear. CDR1 is SEHNR and CDR2 is FQNEAQ in the germline V gene (reference sequence). Trimming cost V 3 bases and J 2 bases, with 6 bases left between them. The CDR3 is 13 amino acids. In DNA form, the CDR3 reads TGTGCCAGCAGCTTCTGGGACACAGATACGCAGTATTTT. Translated, it gives CASSFWDTDTQYF.

This clonotype was detected once. V gene TRBV24-1 combines with J gene TRBJ1-5; no definite D call. The V gene's germline CDR1 is KGHDR and CDR2 SFDVKD. The V end was cut by 5 bases, the J end by 2 bases, with 15 bases between. The CDR3 contains 16 residues. CDR3 coding DNA: TGTGCCACCAGTGCCGCGGAAGCGAGGGGCAATCAGCCCCAGCATTTT. Protein sequence: CATSAAEARGNQPQHF.

This clonotype was picked up many times. CDR3 residues: CATSDSGTGGYEQYF. The DNA of the CDR3 is TGTGCCACCAGTGACTCCGGGACAGGGGGCTACGAGCAGTACTTC. The rearrangement joins TRBV24-1 to TRBJ2-7, with TRBD1 identical over 11 bases. Germline assignment: CDR1 KGHDR and CDR2 SFDVKD. This CDR3 region has 15 residues. The V and J ends lost 4 bases and 3 bases, in that order; junction bases with no gene match: 4.

There are a few counts of this clonotype. The chain joins TRBV6-2 or TRBV6-3 to TRBJ2-5, with 14 bases lining up with TRBD2. Germline CDR1 MNHEY, CDR2 SVGEGT. The CDR3 spans 18 residues. J was trimmed by 2 bases and V by 4 bases; bases with no gene match: 9. This chain's CDR3 is CASSSRGLAGAGQETQYF. The CDR3 DNA follows: TGTGCCAGCAGTTCCAGGGGACTAGCGGGAGCGGGGCAAGAGACCCAGTACTTC.

This clonotype was seen more than once but under ten times. The chain joins TRBV14 to TRBJ1-4; the D is unclear. The CDR3 totals 14 residues. CDR1 and CDR2 (germline): SGHDN, FVKESK. With 2 bases removed from V and 8 bases from J, the gap between germline ends came to 12 bases. The CDR3 loop is CASSQQWRGEKLFF. The CDR3 coding sequence is TGTGCCAGCAGCCAACAGTGGAGAGGGGAAAAACTGTTTTTT.

The rearrangement links TRBV18 to TRBJ2-5, with D unclear. The CDR3 runs to 13 residues. Deletions cut 3 bases from V and 5 bases from J, with 10 bases between. Germline V lookup: CDR1 KGHSH, CDR2 LQKENI. The DNA of the CDR3 is TGTGCCAGCTCACCCAACAGTGGGGAGACCCAGTACTTC. This encodes CASSPNSGETQYF.

This clonotype appeared many times. The J gene is TRBJ2-7, the V gene TRBV19; 7 bases are shared with TRBD2. CDR1 and CDR2 (germline): LNHDA, SQIVND (reference sequence). The V and J ends lost 5 bases and 4 bases, in that order; junction bases with no gene match: 11. The length of the CDR3 is 15 residues. The CDR3 protein is CASSPGIAGSYEQYF. As DNA, the CDR3 is TGTGCCAGTAGTCCGGGGATAGCGGGTTCTTACGAGCAGTACTTC.

The gene calls are TRBV7-9 and TRBJ2-5; D unclear. The length of the CDR3 is 16 residues. Germline lookup yields CDR1 SEHNR and CDR2 FQNEAQ (reference sequence). V gave up 2 bases and J gave up 2 bases, with 15 bases separating them. The CDR3 protein is CASSLPSTTAQETQYF. The CDR3, as DNA: TGTGCCAGCAGCTTACCCTCCACTACGGCTCAAGAGACCCAGTACTTC.

This clonotype was counted ten times or more. The genes are TRBV30 and TRBJ2-1, with a weak D call TRBD1 (5 bases). The CDR3 is 15 amino acids. The germline V gene has CDR1 GTSNPN and CDR2 SVGIG (reference sequence). Trimming took 2 bases from V and 7 from J, leaving 18 bases between them. The CDR3 DNA reads as TGTGCCTGGAGTAGGGGCTCCAGAGGTAGGAATGAGCAGTTCTTC. Translated, it gives CAWSRGSRGRNEQFF.

The sample holds a few counts of this clonotype. This chain joins TRBV18 and TRBJ2-3; 7 bases align to TRBD2. Germline loops: CDR1 KGHSH, CDR2 LQKENI. V shed 1 base and J 5 bases; nucleotides not matched to a gene: 6. There are 15 residues in the CDR3. CDR3 region: CASSPRPSGVDTQYF. CDR3 nucleotides: TGTGCCAGCTCACCACGGCCTAGCGGTGTAGATACGCAGTATTTT.

The chain links TRBV5-4 to TRBJ2-1; D is unclear. V shed 0 bases and J shed 6 bases, with 7 bases lying between them. CDR1 and CDR2 (germline): SGHNT, YYREEE (reference sequence). CDR3 size: 13 residues. The chain's CDR3 is CASSLAQFNEQFF. The CDR3 nucleotides read TGTGCCAGCAGCTTGGCCCAATTCAATGAGCAGTTCTTC.

The sample holds a few counts of this clonotype. This chain's CDR3 is CASSSPRGTGLNEQFF. The DNA for the CDR3 is TGTGCCAGCAGCTCCCCCCGCGGGACAGGACTGAATGAGCAGTTCTTC. The chain links TRBV3-1 to TRBJ2-1; 8 positions agree with TRBD1. The V segment lost 5 bases and the J segment 7 bases; nucleotides outside the gene matches: 13. Germline V gene lookup returns CDR1 LGHDT and CDR2 YNNKEL (reference sequence). CDR3 length: 16 residues.

This clonotype was detected ten times or more. This chain joins TRBV12-3 or TRBV12-4 and TRBJ2-1, with 8 bases aligning to TRBD1. The CDR3 consists of 16 residues. Losses at the gene ends were 5 bases for V and 9 bases for J; bases not matched to a gene: 15. The CDR3 loop reads CASSQGDGQGSSEQFF. CDR3 coding DNA: TGTGCCAGCAGTCAAGGGGACGGACAGGGTTCTTCTGAGCAGTTCTTC.

This clonotype was observed many times. The V call is TRBV7-2, the J call TRBJ1-5, with D possibly matching TRBD1 (5 bases). The CDR3 totals 15 residues. V was cut by 6 bases and J by 7 bases, with 19 bases left in between. In germline, CDR1 is SGHTA, CDR2 FQGNSA. In DNA form, the CDR3 reads TGTGCCAGCAGTCCGGGACCGTCGCTCACGCAGCCCCAGCATTTT. This gives the protein CASSPGPSLTQPQHF. The full variable domain, completed using reference TRBV7-2 and TRBJ1-5, is GAGVSQSPSNKVTEKGKDVELRCDPISGHTALYWYRQSLGQGLEFLIYFQGNSAPDKSGLPSDRFSAERTGGSVSTLTIQRTQQEDSAVYLCASSPGPSLTQPQHFGDGTRLSIL.

This clonotype was recorded at least ten times. The rearrangement links TRBV12-3 or TRBV12-4 to TRBJ1-2, with D possibly matching TRBD1 (6 bases). Trimming cost V 5 bases and J 6 bases, with 13 bases left between them. The CDR3 has 13 amino acids. CDR3 DNA sequence: TGTGCCAGCAGTCGGGACATCCTTGATGGCTACACCTTC. The encoded protein is CASSRDILDGYTF.

The chain joins TRBV20-1 to TRBJ2-3, with 8 nucleotides matching TRBD1. The V segment lost 6 bases and the J segment 2 bases; nucleotides outside the gene matches: 16. Per the germline V gene, CDR1 is DFQATT and CDR2 is SNEGSKA (reference sequence). This CDR3 region has 17 residues. The CDR3 region is CSAGEAGTGHFTDTQYF. The CDR3, as DNA: TGCAGTGCCGGAGAGGCCGGGACAGGCCACTTCACAGATACGCAGTATTTT.

This rearrangement joins TRBV7-9 to TRBJ2-5; 10 nucleotides line up with TRBD1. Germline V gene sequence: CDR1 SEHNR, CDR2 FQNEAQ (reference sequence). The V and J ends lost 5 bases and 2 bases, in that order; junction bases with no gene match: 11. The CDR3 length is 17 residues. Written as DNA, the CDR3 is TGTGCCAGCAGCCCATGGGACAGGGGACCCCCTCAAGAGACCCAGTACTTC. Its protein product is CASSPWDRGPPQETQYF.

This clonotype appeared many times. The rearrangement joins TRBV2 to TRBJ1-4; 12 bases match TRBD1. The V segment lost 4 bases and the J segment 7 bases; nucleotides outside the gene matches: 4. The CDR3 runs 15 residues. Per the germline V gene, CDR1 is SNHLY and CDR2 is FYNNEI. CDR3 region: CASSAPGQGAEKLFF. In nucleotides, the CDR3 is TGTGCCAGCAGTGCACCGGGACAGGGGGCTGAAAAACTGTTTTTT.

This clonotype was seen many times. This rearrangement joins TRBV11-2 to TRBJ1-2; tentative D call: TRBD1 (5 bases). V lost 3 bases to trimming and J lost 8 bases, with 13 bases between them. This CDR3 spans 13 amino acids. Per germline, CDR1 SGHAT and CDR2 FQNNGV. The CDR3 bases are TGTGCCAGCAGCTTGATCAGGGTGCCGGGCTACACCTTC. Protein product: CASSLIRVPGYTF.

This clonotype was recorded at least ten times. The genes are TRBV2 and TRBJ1-1; perhaps TRBD1 as D (5 bases). CDR1 and CDR2 from the germline V gene are SNHLY and FYNNEI. CDR3 length: 13 residues. The V end lost 8 bases, the J end lost 3 bases, and 13 bases lay between the germline ends. CDR3 coding DNA: TGTGCCAGCGAGACAGCCCTGGACACTGAAGCTTTCTTT. Translated, it gives CASETALDTEAFF.

V and J are TRBV7-2 and TRBJ2-3; a weak D match, TRBD2 (5 bases). CDR3 length: 16 amino acids. The V gene's germline CDR1 is SGHTA and CDR2 FQGNSA. Trimming pared 2 bases from V and 1 base from J, leaving 13 bases between. CDR3 loop: CASSLRIGLGTDTQYF. DNA of the CDR3: TGTGCCAGCAGCTTAAGGATTGGACTCGGCACAGATACGCAGTATTTT.

This clonotype was detected a few times. V gene TRBV19 combines with J gene TRBJ2-7; D perhaps matches TRBD2 (5 bases). CDR1 LNHDA and CDR2 SQIVND come from the germline V gene (reference sequence). The CDR3 runs 15 residues. V was clipped by 3 bases and J by 0 bases, with 12 bases between them. The CDR3 protein is CASSINGEPSYEQYF. Written as DNA, the CDR3 is TGTGCCAGTAGTATTAACGGGGAGCCCTCCTACGAGCAGTACTTC. The variable domain in full, completed from reference TRBV19 and TRBJ2-7, reads DGGITQSPKYLFRKEGQNVTLSCEQNLNHDAMYWYRQDPGQGLRLIYYSQIVNDFQKGDIAEGYSVSREKKESFPLTVTSAQKNPTAFYLCASSINGEPSYEQYFGPGTRLTVT.

The table lists this clonotype with many counts. V usage is TRBV28 and J usage is TRBJ1-1; weak D call: TRBD1 (5 bases). This CDR3 has 13 residues. V shed 1 base and J shed 8 bases, with 11 bases lying between them. CDR1 and CDR2 from the germline V gene are MDHEN and SYDVKM. CDR3 amino acids: CASSLSGLREAFF. The CDR3 coding sequence is TGTGCCAGCAGTTTATCAGGGTTAAGAGAAGCTTTCTTT.

At least ten counts were recorded for this clonotype. The chain has TRBV12-5 and TRBJ2-5; D may be TRBD1 (5 bases). The V end lost 0 bases, the J end lost 7 bases, and 9 bases lay between the germline ends. The CDR3 has 13 amino acids. Germline V CDR1 and CDR2: LGHNT, FRNRAP. CDR3 coding DNA: TGTGCTAGTGGTTTGGTACTTCAGGGGACCCAGTACTTC. Its protein is CASGLVLQGTQYF.

This clonotype was seen repeatedly, ten times or more. Here the CDR3 DNA reads TGTGCCTGGGGCCGAACTGGCAATGAGCAGTTCTTC. Protein: CAWGRTGNEQFF. V usage is TRBV30 and J usage is TRBJ2-1, with D uncertain. The CDR3 is 12 residues long. The V gene lost 5 bases and the J gene lost 6 bases, with 11 bases spanning the gap. Per germline, CDR1 GTSNPN and CDR2 SVGIG (reference sequence).

The genes are TRBV7-9 and TRBJ2-5, with D tentatively TRBD2 (5 bases). TRBJ2-1 explains the end of the DNA better; the J call may be wrong. The germline V gene encodes CDR1 SEHNR and CDR2 FQNEAQ (reference sequence). This CDR3 comprises 15 residues. The CDR3 sequence is CASSLRIGHGNEQFF. CDR3 in DNA: TGTGCCAGCAGCTTACGGATCGGTCACGGGAACGAGCAGTTCTTC.

In its sample, this clonotype was seen a few times. The chain has TRBV5-1 and TRBJ1-4, with 11 nucleotides matching TRBD1. V lost 5 bases to trimming and J lost 15 bases; unmatched junction nucleotides: 6. CDR3 length: 12 residues. Germline CDR1 reads SGHRS; CDR2 reads YFSETQ. The CDR3 here is CASSPGTGGLFF. The DNA of the CDR3 is TGCGCCAGCAGTCCCGGGACAGGGGGATTGTTTTTT.

This clonotype has a handful of counts. This rearrangement joins TRBV6-1 to TRBJ2-5; 7 nucleotides agree with TRBD2. The germline CDR1 and CDR2 sequences are MNHNS and SASEGT. There are 12 residues in the CDR3. Trimming at V came to 8 bases and at J to 2 bases, leaving 2 bases not matched to a gene. The CDR3 coding sequence is TGTGCCAGCGGGGGACTACAAGAGACCCAGTACTTC. As protein: CASGGLQETQYF.

The chain carries TRBV10-3 and TRBJ2-7; 9 bases match TRBD2. Per the germline V gene, CDR1 is ENHRY and CDR2 is SYGVKD. This CDR3 spans 13 amino acids. The V segment lost 8 bases and the J segment 5 bases; nucleotides outside the gene matches: 7. The CDR3 spells CAIAGGGRDEQYF. The CDR3 bases are TGTGCCATCGCGGGGGGGGGCCGGGACGAGCAGTACTTC.

This clonotype was picked up many times. The chain joins TRBV28 to TRBJ1-1; the D is unclear. The germline V and J ends were trimmed by 5 bases and 0 bases, with 13 bases remaining between them. Germline V lookup: CDR1 MDHEN, CDR2 SYDVKM. This CDR3 spans 15 amino acids. The CDR3 here is CASSPGPRLNTEAFF. In DNA form, the CDR3 reads TGTGCCAGCAGTCCCGGCCCTAGACTGAACACTGAAGCTTTCTTT.

This clonotype was detected ten times or more. The chain uses TRBV29-1 and TRBJ2-7; 11 bases map to TRBD1. Germline CDR1 is SQVTM and CDR2 is ANQGSEA. CDR3 length: 14 amino acids. V dropped 0 bases and J dropped 4; count of bases not matched to a gene: 2. The CDR3 reads CSVEEGTGGYEQYF. In nucleotides, the CDR3 is TGCAGCGTTGAAGAGGGGACAGGGGGTTACGAGCAGTACTTC.